This T cell receptor (beta chain) was identified in a study of T-cell reconstitution after alpha-beta-depleted transplantation in children. The CDR3 consists of 13 residues. Germline V CDR1 and CDR2: LNHDA, SQIVND (reference sequence). The V and J ends lost 3 bases and 4 bases respectively, with 7 bases between them. Unique molecular identifiers were incorporated when the TCRbeta library was constructed. TCRdb fed the PCR reads into MiXCR, producing one record per CDR3 protein. The sample consists of about 300,000 distinct CDR3 sequences, 10% of them appearing once. This clonotype occurred a few times.

This TCR derives from a boy younger than two with acute myeloid leukemia, due to receive a stem cell transplant. Material: PBMCs, obtained before TCRalphabeta/CD19-depleted stem cell transplant. The rearrangement uses TRBV19 and TRBJ2-1, with D tentatively TRBD2 (5 bases). The CDR3 reads CASSILAYNEQFF. The CDR3 nucleotides read TGTGCCAGTAGTATCCTAGCTTACAATGAGCAGTTCTTC.